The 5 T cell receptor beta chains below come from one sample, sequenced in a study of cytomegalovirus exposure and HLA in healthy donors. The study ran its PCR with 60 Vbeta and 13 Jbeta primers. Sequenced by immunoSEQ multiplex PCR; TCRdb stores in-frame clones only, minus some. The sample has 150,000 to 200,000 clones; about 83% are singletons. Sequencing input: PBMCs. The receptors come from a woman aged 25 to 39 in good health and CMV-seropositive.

CDR3 region: CASSLSPRSTEAFF. The CDR3 nucleotides read TGCGCCAGCAGCTTGTCGCCGCGATCCACTGAAGCTTTCTTT. V gene TRBV5-1 combines with J gene TRBJ1-1; D gene ambiguous. CDR1 and CDR2 (germline): SGHRS, YFSETQ. This CDR3 has 14 amino acids. With 1 base removed from V and 4 bases from J, the gap between germline ends came to 11 bases.

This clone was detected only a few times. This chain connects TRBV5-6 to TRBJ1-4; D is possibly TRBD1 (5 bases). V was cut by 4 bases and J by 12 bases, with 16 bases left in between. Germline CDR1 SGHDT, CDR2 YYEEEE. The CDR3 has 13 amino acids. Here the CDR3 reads CASSPTRQSQLFF. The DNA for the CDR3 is TGTGCCAGCAGCCCAACTCGACAGTCCCAACTGTTTTTT.

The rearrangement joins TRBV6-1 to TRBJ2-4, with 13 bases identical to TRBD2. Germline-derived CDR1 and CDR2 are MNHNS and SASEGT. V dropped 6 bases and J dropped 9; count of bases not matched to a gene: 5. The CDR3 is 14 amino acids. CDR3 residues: CASSPGLAGVIQYF. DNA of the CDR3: TGTGCCAGCAGCCCCGGACTAGCGGGAGTCATTCAGTACTTC.

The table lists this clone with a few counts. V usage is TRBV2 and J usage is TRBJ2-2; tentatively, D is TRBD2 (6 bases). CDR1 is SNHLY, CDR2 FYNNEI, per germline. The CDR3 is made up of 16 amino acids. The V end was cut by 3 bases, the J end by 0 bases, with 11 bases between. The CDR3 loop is CASSEGGLTNTGELFF. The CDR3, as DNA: TGTGCCAGCAGTGAGGGAGGCCTCACGAACACCGGGGAGCTGTTTTTT.

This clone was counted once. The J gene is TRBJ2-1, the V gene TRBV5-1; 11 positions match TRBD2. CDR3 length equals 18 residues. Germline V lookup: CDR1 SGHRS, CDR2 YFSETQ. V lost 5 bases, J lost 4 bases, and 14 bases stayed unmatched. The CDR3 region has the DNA TGCGCCAGCAGTTTTCTTTCCGGGACTAGCGGAGGGTACAATGAGCAGTTCTTC. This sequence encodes CASSFLSGTSGGYNEQFF.